This TCR beta chain was retrieved from a study of blood T cell repertoires in COVID-19. On the study more broadly: The cDNA or gDNA used as material had been derived from T cells, B-cell-depleted T cells, or PBMCs.

Sequenced by immunoSEQ multiplex PCR; TCRdb stores in-frame clones only, minus some. The table includes more than 250,000 clones, about 83% detected once. Participants came from 24 US areas, aged roughly 18 to 95 years. The clonotype comes from a woman aged 35 to 49 who had recovered from COVID-19. Sequencing used PBMCs or T cells enriched from blood (not recorded which).

CDR3 protein: CASSLGHSTDTQYF. The DNA for the CDR3 is TGTGCCAGCAGCTTGGGGCATAGCACAGATACGCAGTATTTT. The J gene is TRBJ2-3, the V gene TRBV7-3, with a tentative D call TRBD1 (5 bases). The V gene's germline CDR1 is SGHTA and CDR2 FQGTGA. The CDR3 totals 14 residues. V was pared by 3 bases and J by 0 bases, with 7 bases between.